Following are 14 T cell receptor beta chains from one sample sequenced in a study of blood T cells in healthy people across ages. Through a sample-barcoded 5' primer and a J-beta primer mix, a second PCR was run for roughly 6 to 11 cycles. Each CDR3 protein gets one entry after TCRdb re-called the 5' RACE reads with MiXCR. The sample lists just over 1 million distinct CDR3 sequences, 45% occurring once. The sequencing sample was made of blood. Source of these receptors: a woman aged 60-75 years in good health.

The chain recombines TRBV12-3 or TRBV12-4 with TRBJ1-1; 8 bases fit TRBD1. J gave up 6 bases and V 5 bases, and 11 bases lay outside the gene matches. The CDR3 extends over 15 amino acids. The CDR3: CASSPRQGLEAEAFF. The CDR3 coding sequence is TGTGCCAGCAGTCCTAGACAGGGGTTGGAGGCTGAAGCTTTCTTT.

The chain couples TRBV12-3 or TRBV12-4 to TRBJ2-1; tentative D call: TRBD2 (6 bases). The CDR3 runs to 14 residues. The V end was cut by 6 bases, the J end by 13 bases, with 22 bases between. The CDR3 sequence is CASRPGGGTETQFF. The CDR3 nucleotides are TGTGCCAGCAGGCCGGGTGGGGGGACGGAGACCCAGTTCTTC.

There are a few counts of this clonotype. This chain links TRBV3-1 with TRBJ1-2; TRBD1 agrees at 7 bases. This CDR3 has 15 residues. CDR1 and CDR2 from the germline V gene are LGHDT and YNNKEL (reference sequence). After removal of 1 base from V and 8 bases from J, the junction contained 10 bases not matched to a gene. The CDR3 region is CASSQVGTAMVGYTF. The DNA for the CDR3 is TGTGCCAGCAGCCAAGTCGGGACAGCTATGGTCGGCTACACCTTC.

This clonotype turned up a few times. The chain recombines TRBV11-2 with TRBJ2-7, with a tentative D call TRBD1 (5 bases). The length of the CDR3 is 13 residues. V gave up 5 bases and J gave up 4 bases, with 12 bases separating them. Germline CDR1 SGHAT, CDR2 FQNNGV. The CDR3 loop is CASSLSTVYEQYF. In nucleotides, the CDR3 is TGTGCCAGCAGCCTGTCGACAGTTTACGAGCAGTACTTC.

This rearrangement joins TRBV5-1 to TRBJ2-3; perhaps TRBD2 as D (5 bases). Trimming cost V 5 bases and J 2 bases, with 18 bases left between them. This CDR3 comprises 16 residues. The germline V gene encodes CDR1 SGHRS and CDR2 YFSETQ. Here the CDR3 reads CASRESGGGLTDTQYF. The CDR3 DNA is TGCGCCAGCAGAGAGTCAGGCGGAGGACTCACAGATACGCAGTATTTT.

This clonotype was seen more than once but under ten times. The CDR3 is CASSQTSEQFF. The CDR3 DNA reads as TGTGCCAGCAGCCAGACAAGTGAGCAGTTCTTC. The chain carries TRBV3-1 and TRBJ2-1; D is unresolved. The germline gives CDR1 LGHDT, CDR2 YNNKEL (reference sequence). V was pared by 3 bases and J by 9 bases, with 6 bases between. This CDR3 contains 11 residues.

About this clonotype: This CDR3 is missing its conserved last phenylalanine or tryptophan, likely due to a read error. The rearrangement joins TRBV27 to TRBJ2-1, with D perhaps matching TRBD1 or TRBD2 (5 bases each). V lost 5 bases and J lost 6, with 14 bases in between. CDR1 and CDR2 from the germline V gene are MNHEY and SMNVEV (reference sequence). This CDR3 spans 14 amino acids. This CDR3 is CASSKGRDGNEQFS. CDR3 nucleotides: TGTGCCAGCAGTAAAGGCCGGGACGGCAATGAGCAGTTCTCC.

This chain links TRBV25-1 with TRBJ2-7, with D perhaps TRBD1 or TRBD2 (5 bases each). Trimming removed 4 bases at V and 7 bases at J, with 14 bases between. Germline V gene data show CDR1 as MGHDK and CDR2 as SYGVNS. This CDR3 comprises 13 residues. CDR3 DNA sequence: TGTGCCAGCAGTGGCCCGGGGACGGGGGAGCAGTACTTC. It specifies CASSGPGTGEQYF.

Ten or more counts support this clonotype. The chain is built from TRBV6-5 and TRBJ2-5, with 7 bases matching TRBD1. The germline CDR1 and CDR2 sequences are MNHEY and SVGAGI. The CDR3 runs 15 residues. V shed 5 bases, J shed 1 base, and the junction held 7 bases outside the gene matches. In DNA, the CDR3 is TGTGCCAGCAGTAGAGGACAGGCGATCCAAGAGACCCAGTACTTC. It specifies CASSRGQAIQETQYF.

This rearrangement joins TRBV25-1 to TRBJ2-7; D ambiguous. V was pared by 5 bases and J by 4 bases, with 12 bases between. This CDR3 has 13 residues. Germline assignment: CDR1 MGHDK and CDR2 SYGVNS. The CDR3 region is CASSRTYGYEQYF. CDR3 nucleotide sequence: TGTGCCAGCAGTCGCACATATGGATACGAGCAGTACTTC.

This sequence joins TRBV2 and TRBJ1-2; D is unclear. Germline-derived CDR1 and CDR2 are SNHLY and FYNNEI. The CDR3 spans 13 residues. Between the trimmed V and J ends, which lost 7 bases and 5 bases, there was a span of 14 bases. The CDR3 nucleotides read TGTGCCAGCACTCCCGACCAAGCTTATGGCTACACCTTC. It codes for CASTPDQAYGYTF.

The chain employs TRBV5-4 and TRBJ1-2; 7 bases agree with TRBD1. V shed 3 bases, J shed 0 bases, and the junction held 5 bases outside the gene matches. This CDR3 contains 15 residues. Germline values: CDR1 SGHNT, CDR2 YYREEE (reference sequence). CDR3 bases: TGTGCCAGCAGCTATCGACAGGGTACTAACTATGGCTACACCTTC. Translated, it gives CASSYRQGTNYGYTF.

The rearrangement links TRBV27 to TRBJ2-1, with TRBD2 matching over 9 bases. V was pared by 6 bases and J by 5 bases, with 17 bases of the junction left unmatched. The CDR3 totals 18 residues. Germline CDR1 and CDR2: MNHEY and SMNVEV (reference sequence). This chain's CDR3 is CASSSLWASSGTHNEQFF. CDR3 nucleotide sequence: TGTGCCAGCAGCTCACTCTGGGCGTCTAGCGGGACCCACAATGAGCAGTTCTTC.

The rearrangement joins TRBV6-5 to TRBJ1-2; no clear D gene. The germline gives CDR1 MNHEY, CDR2 SVGAGI. This CDR3 has 13 amino acids. Deletions cut 5 bases from V and 3 bases from J, with 10 bases between. CDR3 region: CASSPLRDYGYTF. The CDR3 coding sequence is TGTGCCAGCAGTCCGTTGAGGGACTATGGCTACACCTTC.